The 2 T cell receptor beta chains below were found in one sample sequenced in a study of CD8 T cells in Susac syndrome. RNA, at about 0.5 to 1 ug, was reverse transcribed with random hexamers. One entry per CDR3 protein, called by TCRdb with MiXCR from the immunoSEQ multiplex PCR reads. Here the sample spans under 95,000 distinct CDR3 sequences, roughly 94% being singletons. Sequenced sample: CD4+ T cells from PBMCs. These receptors were collected from a human donor with Susac syndrome.

V is TRBV29-1 and J is TRBJ2-6; TRBD2 is a possible D gene (6 bases). The germline V gene has CDR1 SQVTM and CDR2 ANQGSEA. CDR3 length: 13 residues. V shed 6 bases and J shed 9 bases, with 15 bases lying between them. CDR3 nucleotide sequence: TGCAGCGTCGACGGGGGAGGCGGCAACGTCCTGACTTTC. It is translated as CSVDGGGGNVLTF. The entire variable domain, with the rest obtained from reference TRBV29-1 and TRBJ2-6, is as follows: SAVISQKPSRDICQRGTSLTIQCQVDSQVTMMFWYRQQPGQSLTLIATANQGSEATYESGFVIDKFPISRPNLTFSTLTVSNMSPEDSSIYLCSVDGGGGNVLTFGAGSRLTVL.

The chain employs TRBV15 and TRBJ2-7; 7 bases map to TRBD2. The V segment lost 0 bases and the J segment 7 bases; nucleotides outside the gene matches: 3. Germline V gene sequence: CDR1 LNHNV, CDR2 YYDKDF (reference sequence). The CDR3 consists of 13 residues. Here the CDR3 DNA reads TGTGCCACCAGCAGAGATTCCGGGGGGGAGCAGTACTTC. Encoded protein: CATSRDSGGEQYF.